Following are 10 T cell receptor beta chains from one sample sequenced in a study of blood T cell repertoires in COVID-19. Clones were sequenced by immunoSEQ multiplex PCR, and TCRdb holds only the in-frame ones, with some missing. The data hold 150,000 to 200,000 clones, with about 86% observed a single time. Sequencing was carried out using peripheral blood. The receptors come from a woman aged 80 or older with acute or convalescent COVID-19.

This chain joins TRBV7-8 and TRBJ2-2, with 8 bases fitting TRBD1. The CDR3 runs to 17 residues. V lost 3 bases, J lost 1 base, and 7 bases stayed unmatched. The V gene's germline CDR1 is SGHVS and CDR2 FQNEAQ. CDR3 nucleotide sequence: TGTGCCAGCAGCTTCGGACAGGGCGTGGGGAACACCGGGGAGCTGTTTTTT. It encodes CASSFGQGVGNTGELFF.

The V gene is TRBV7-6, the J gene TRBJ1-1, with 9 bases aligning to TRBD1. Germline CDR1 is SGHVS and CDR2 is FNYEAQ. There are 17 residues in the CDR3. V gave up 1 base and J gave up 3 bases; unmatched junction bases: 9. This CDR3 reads CASSLVPTGGGYTEAFF. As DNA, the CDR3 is TGTGCCAGCAGCTTAGTCCCCACAGGGGGCGGGTACACTGAAGCTTTCTTT.

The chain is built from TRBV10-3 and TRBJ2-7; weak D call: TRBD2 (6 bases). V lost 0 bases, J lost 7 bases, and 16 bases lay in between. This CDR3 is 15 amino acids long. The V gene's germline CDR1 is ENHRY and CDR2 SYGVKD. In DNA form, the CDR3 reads TGTGCCATCAGTGAGTCGAGAAGAGGAGGGAGGGAGCAGTACTTC. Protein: CAISESRRGGREQYF.

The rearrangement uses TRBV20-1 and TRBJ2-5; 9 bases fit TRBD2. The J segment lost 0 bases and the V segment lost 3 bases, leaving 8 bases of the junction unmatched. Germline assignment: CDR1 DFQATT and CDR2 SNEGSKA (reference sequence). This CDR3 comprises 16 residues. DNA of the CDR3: TGCAGTGCTAGTCCGGTACGACTAGCGGACCAAGAGACCCAGTACTTC. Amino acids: CSASPVRLADQETQYF.

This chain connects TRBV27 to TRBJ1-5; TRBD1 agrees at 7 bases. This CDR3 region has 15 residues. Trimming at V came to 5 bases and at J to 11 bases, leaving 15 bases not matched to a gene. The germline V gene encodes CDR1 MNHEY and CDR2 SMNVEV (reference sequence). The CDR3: CASSPSPHGTAAQHF. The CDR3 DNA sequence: TGTGCCAGCAGTCCCTCACCACACGGGACAGCGGCCCAGCATTTT.

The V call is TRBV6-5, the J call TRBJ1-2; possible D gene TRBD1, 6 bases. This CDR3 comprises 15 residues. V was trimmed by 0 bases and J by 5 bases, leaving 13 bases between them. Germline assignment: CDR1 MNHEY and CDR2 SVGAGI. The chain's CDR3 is CASSYSRGGLYGYTF. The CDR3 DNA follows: TGTGCCAGCAGTTACTCGCGCGGGGGCTTGTATGGCTACACCTTC.

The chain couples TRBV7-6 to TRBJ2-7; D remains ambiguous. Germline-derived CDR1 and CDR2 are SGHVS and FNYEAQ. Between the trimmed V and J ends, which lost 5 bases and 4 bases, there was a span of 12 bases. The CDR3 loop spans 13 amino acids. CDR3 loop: CASSHGGEYEQYF. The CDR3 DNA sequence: TGTGCCAGCAGCCACGGCGGCGAGTACGAGCAGTACTTC.

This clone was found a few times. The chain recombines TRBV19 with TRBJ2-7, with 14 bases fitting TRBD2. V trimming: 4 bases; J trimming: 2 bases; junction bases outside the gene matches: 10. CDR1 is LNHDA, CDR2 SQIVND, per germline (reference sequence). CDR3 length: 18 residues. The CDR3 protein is CASSRVRLGLAGAYEQYF. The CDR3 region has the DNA TGTGCCAGTAGTAGGGTACGGCTGGGACTAGCGGGAGCCTACGAGCAGTACTTC. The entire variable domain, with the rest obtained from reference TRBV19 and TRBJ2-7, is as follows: DGGITQSPKYLFRKEGQNVTLSCEQNLNHDAMYWYRQDPGQGLRLIYYSQIVNDFQKGDIAEGYSVSREKKESFPLTVTSAQKNPTAFYLCASSRVRLGLAGAYEQYFGPGTRLTVT.

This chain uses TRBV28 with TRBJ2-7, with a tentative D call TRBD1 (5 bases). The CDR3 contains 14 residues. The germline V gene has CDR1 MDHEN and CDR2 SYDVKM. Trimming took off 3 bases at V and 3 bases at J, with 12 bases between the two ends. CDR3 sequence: CASSFPGLGYEQYF. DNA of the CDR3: TGTGCCAGCAGTTTCCCAGGGCTCGGCTACGAGCAGTACTTC. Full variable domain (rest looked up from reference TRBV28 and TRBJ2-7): DVKVTQSSRYLVKRTGEKVFLECVQDMDHENMFWYRQDPGLGLRLIYFSYDVKMKEKGDIPEGYSVSREKKERFSLILESASTNQTSMYLCASSFPGLGYEQYFGPGTRLTVT.

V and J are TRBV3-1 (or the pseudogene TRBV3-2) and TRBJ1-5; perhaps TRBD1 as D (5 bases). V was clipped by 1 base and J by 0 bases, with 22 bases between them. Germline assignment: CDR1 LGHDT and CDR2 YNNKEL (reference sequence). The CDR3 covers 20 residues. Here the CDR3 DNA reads TGTGCCAGCAGCCAAGGACGGACAATTGCCGCACCTTATAGCAATCAGCCCCAGCATTTT. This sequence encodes CASSQGRTIAAPYSNQPQHF.